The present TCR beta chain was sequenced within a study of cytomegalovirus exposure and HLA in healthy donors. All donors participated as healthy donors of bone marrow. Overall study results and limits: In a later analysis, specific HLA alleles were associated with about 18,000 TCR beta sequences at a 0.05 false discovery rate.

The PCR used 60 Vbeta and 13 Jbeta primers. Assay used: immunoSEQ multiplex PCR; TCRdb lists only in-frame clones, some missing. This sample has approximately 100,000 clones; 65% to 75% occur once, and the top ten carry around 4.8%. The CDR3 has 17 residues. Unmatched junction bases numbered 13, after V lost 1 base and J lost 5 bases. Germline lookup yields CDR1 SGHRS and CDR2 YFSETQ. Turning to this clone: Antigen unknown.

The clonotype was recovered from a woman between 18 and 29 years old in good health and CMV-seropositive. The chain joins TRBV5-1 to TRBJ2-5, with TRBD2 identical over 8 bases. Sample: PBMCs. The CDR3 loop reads CASSLRPGGPGSETQYF. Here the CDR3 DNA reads TGCGCCAGCAGCTTGCGGCCGGGAGGGCCTGGGAGTGAGACCCAGTACTTC.